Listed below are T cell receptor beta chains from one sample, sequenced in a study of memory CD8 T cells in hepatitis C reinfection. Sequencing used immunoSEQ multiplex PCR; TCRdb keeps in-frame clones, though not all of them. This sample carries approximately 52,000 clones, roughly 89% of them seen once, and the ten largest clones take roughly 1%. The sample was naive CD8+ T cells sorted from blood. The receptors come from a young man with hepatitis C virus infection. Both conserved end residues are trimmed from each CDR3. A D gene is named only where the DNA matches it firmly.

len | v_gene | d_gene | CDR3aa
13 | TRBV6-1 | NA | ASTEDPGEGQPQH
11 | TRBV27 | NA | ASSLGGNYGYT
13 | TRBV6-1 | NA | ASSENGLLYNEQF
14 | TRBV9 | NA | ASSAPRGEGDNEQF
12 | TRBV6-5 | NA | ASSSVSWGNTIY
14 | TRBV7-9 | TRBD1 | ASSLTGTGEADTQY
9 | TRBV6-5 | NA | ASSSAHEQY
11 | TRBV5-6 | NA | ASSFGLAGELF
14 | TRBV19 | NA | ASSIWSGGPYNEQF
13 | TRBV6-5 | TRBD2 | ASSPLVGGTGELF
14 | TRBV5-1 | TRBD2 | ASSAETSGIYNEQF
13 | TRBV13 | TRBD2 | ASSVAPSGRKEQY
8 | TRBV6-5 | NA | ASRDYEAF
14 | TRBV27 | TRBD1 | ASSPGTGPYQETQY
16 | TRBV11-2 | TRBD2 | ASSPGLAGGDSTDTQY
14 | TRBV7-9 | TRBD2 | ASSDLAGGPQDTQY
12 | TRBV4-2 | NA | ASSQELVSNEQF
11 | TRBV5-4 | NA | ATMDRNTGELF
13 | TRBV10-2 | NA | ASSPGLEGNQPQH
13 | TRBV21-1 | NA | ASSRDLPSDGELF
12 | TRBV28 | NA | ASSLAGHSYEQY
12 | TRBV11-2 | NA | ASSLEAGNYEQY
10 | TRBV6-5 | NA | ASSYGGGGYT
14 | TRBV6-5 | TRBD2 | ASSSYGTSGTYEQY
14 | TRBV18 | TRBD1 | ASSPDRGGGSTEAF
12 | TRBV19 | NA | ASSITPTNTEAF